This T cell receptor beta chain was identified during a study of T cell repertoires in cytomegalovirus infection. Study at large: HLA-C-restricted CMV epitopes, recently identified, and well-studied HLA-B-restricted ones were used by the study. CMV infection plus the matching HLA type was flagged by public TCR beta signatures.

Of note for this clonotype: The antigen is not known.

Study-level results: Ex vivo responses were dominated by HLA-C-restricted CMV-specific TCR beta clonotypes. People with CMV and the relevant HLA were identified by cumulative public TCR beta family frequency.

V shed 1 base, J shed 0 bases, and the junction held 1 base outside the gene matches. The CDR3 extends over 17 amino acids. Germline CDR1 and CDR2: MNHNS and SASEGT. One entry per CDR3 protein results from TCRdb running MiXCR on the reads. The table includes roughly 220,000 distinct CDR3 sequences, 35% to 40% detected once. This rearrangement joins TRBV6-1 to TRBJ2-3, with TRBD2 matching 13 bases. The receptor comes from a human donor in good health (CMV status not recorded). Some clones in this sample may be carry-over from other donors' samples. The sequenced sample was CD8+ T cells from cultured PBMCs, obtained from culture after CMV antigen stimulation. CDR3 DNA: TGTGCCAGCAGTGAAGGACTAGCGGGGGGAAGCACAGATACGCAGTATTTT. This gives the protein CASSEGLAGGSTDTQYF.